This TCR beta chain was sequenced for a study of regulatory T cells in long-lasting Graves disease. Relying on iRepertoire HTBI primers and Arm-PCR of CDR3 regions, the team built TCR beta libraries. Authors' processing steps: Samples revealed 50 to 70 TRBV and 15 or so TRBJ segments. One entry per CDR3 protein, called by TCRdb with MiXCR from the multiplex PCR reads. TCRdb's processing, not the authors' own work, is the source of the V and J calls. The sample records 450,000 to 500,000 distinct CDR3 sequences, around 15% being singletons. Study results and caveats: Relative to newly diagnosed Graves' patients, persistent ones had lower TCR diversity. Persistent cases favored TRBV28, TRBJ1-2 and TRBJ2-5.

The V gene lost 8 bases and the J gene lost 3 bases, with 16 bases spanning the gap. The V gene's germline CDR1 is MNHNS and CDR2 SASEGT. The CDR3 consists of 14 residues. This clonotype was picked up many times. What it binds is not known. Sample time point: newly diagnosed GD, antithyroid drugs for less than 3 months. The TCR library used RNA extracted from PBMCs. The sample was also reused in another study, on T cells in Graves' hyperthyroidism and ophthalmopathy. From that second work: The TCR CDR3 first-round RT-PCR relied on the HTBI primer set.

This receptor was obtained from a man in his forties with Graves disease. V usage is TRBV6-1 and J usage is TRBJ2-5; D is perhaps TRBD1 or TRBD2 (7 bases each). This sample comprised peripheral blood mononuclear cells (PBMCs), obtained at new diagnosis, from a patient treated with antithyroid drugs. The CDR3 sequence is CASARPGGEETQYF. For the CDR3, the DNA is TGTGCCAGCGCAAGACCAGGGGGGGAAGAGACCCAGTACTTC.